Sequencing of this TCR beta chain was carried out in a study of blood T cell repertoires in COVID-19. In the study overall: Collection of acute and convalescent COVID-19 samples took place in the United States, Italy and Spain. T cells, B-cell-depleted T cells, or PBMCs provided the cDNA or gDNA that served as material.

The repertoire was sequenced with immunoSEQ multiplex PCR; TCRdb's copy has only in-frame clones and lacks some. This sample has about 250,000 clones, with about 89% found just once. CDR1 is SGHRS and CDR2 is YFSETQ in the germline V gene. CDR3 length: 15 amino acids. Trimming cost V 0 bases and J 6 bases; bases outside gene matches: 5. The chain is built from TRBV5-1 and TRBJ2-1; 8 positions agree with TRBD2. The clonotype comes from a woman between 40 and 50 years old who had recovered from COVID-19. The sample was peripheral blood. The CDR3 protein is CASSLAPGGPNEQFF. The CDR3 bases are TGCGCCAGCAGCTTGGCCCCGGGAGGGCCCAATGAGCAGTTCTTC.